This T cell receptor (beta chain) was observed in a study of blood T cell repertoires in COVID-19. Trimming pared 1 base from V and 2 bases from J, leaving 8 bases between. This CDR3 contains 15 residues. The germline V gene encodes CDR1 MGHRA and CDR2 YSYEKL. Clones were read by immunoSEQ multiplex PCR, and TCRdb kept only the in-frame ones, dropping some. The table includes about 290,000 clones, around 90% detected once. The sequenced sample consisted of PBMCs or T cells enriched from blood (not recorded which). This receptor was obtained from a woman in her forties who had recovered from COVID-19. This chain connects TRBV4-1 to TRBJ1-4; no firm D call. CDR3 sequence reads: CASSQVSSTNEKLFF. CDR3 bases: TGCGCCAGCAGCCAAGTCTCCAGTACTAATGAAAAACTGTTTTTT.